A single sample gave rise to the 12 T cell receptor beta chains below, sequenced in a study of spatial heterogeneity in lung cancer. Study-wide results and limits: Tumors with more nonsynonymous mutations had more expanded intratumoral alpha and beta TCRs.

TCRdb independently ran MiXCR on the 5' RACE reads; one entry per CDR3 protein. The sample records fewer than 3,500 distinct CDR3 sequences, approximately 15% being singletons. These receptors are not linked to any known antigen. Time point denoted: sample taken at primary tumor resection. Here the sequenced sample was lung tumor tissue, taken at surgery. These TCRs come from a female donor with early-stage non-small cell lung cancer.

By frequency in the sample, this clonotype is medium-sized (0.01 to 0.1%). The genes are TRBV20-1 and TRBJ2-1, with D perhaps assigned TRBD1 or TRBD2 (6 bases each). The germline gives CDR1 DFQATT, CDR2 SNEGSKA (reference sequence). The CDR3 has 16 residues. Trimming pared 6 bases from V and 2 bases from J, leaving 20 bases between. The CDR3 loop reads CSARPFRGAAYNEQFF. The CDR3 DNA follows: TGCAGTGCAAGGCCGTTTAGGGGGGCCGCCTACAATGAGCAGTTCTTC.

This clonotype was observed a few times. The V and J genes are TRBV5-1 and TRBJ2-1; D tentatively fits TRBD1 or TRBD2 (5 bases each). Trimming left V 4 bases short and J 7 bases short, with 18 bases between. The CDR3 has 15 amino acids. Germline CDR1 reads SGHRS; CDR2 reads YFSETQ. CDR3 nucleotides: TGCGCCAGCAGCATCACTCCGGGACCATCGAATGAGCAGTTCTTC. Translation gives CASSITPGPSNEQFF.

This clonotype is termed medium-sized. This rearrangement joins TRBV11-1 to TRBJ1-3; TRBD1 might be the D (5 bases). The V gene lost 4 bases and the J gene lost 2 bases, with 15 bases spanning the gap. The length of the CDR3 is 16 residues. Germline assignment: CDR1 SGHAT and CDR2 FQDESV (reference sequence). CDR3 DNA: TGTGCCAGCAGCTCCAGACAGATCTCTCCTGGAAACACCATATATTTT. Amino acids: CASSSRQISPGNTIYF.

By frequency in the sample, this clonotype is medium-sized. The chain has TRBV5-1 and TRBJ2-1; D is unclear. Deletions cut 0 bases from V and 2 bases from J, with 6 bases between. The CDR3 sequence is 14 residues long. Germline lookup yields CDR1 SGHRS and CDR2 YFSETQ. The CDR3 DNA follows: TGCGCCAGCAGCTTGGGGGTAACCTACAATGAGCAGTTCTTC. It is translated as CASSLGVTYNEQFF.

This clonotype counts as medium-sized. The J gene is TRBJ2-7, the V gene TRBV7-2; TRBD2 agrees at 7 bases. CDR1 is SGHTA and CDR2 is FQGNSA in the germline V gene. V lost 5 bases to trimming and J lost 9 bases; unmatched junction nucleotides: 16. CDR3 length: 15 residues. CDR3 nucleotide sequence: TGTGCCAGCAGCACAGGACTAGAAGGAGTGCATGGGCAGTACTTC. It is translated as CASSTGLEGVHGQYF. Full variable domain (remainder filled in from reference TRBV7-2 and TRBJ2-7): GAGVSQSPSNKVTEKGKDVELRCDPISGHTALYWYRQSLGQGLEFLIYFQGNSAPDKSGLPSDRFSAERTGGSVSTLTIQRTQQEDSAVYLCASSTGLEGVHGQYFGPGTRLTVT.

This clonotype is classed as medium-sized (0.01 to 0.1%). The chain employs TRBV6-4 and TRBJ1-6; TRBD1 is a possible D gene (5 bases). V was cut by 6 bases and J by 10 bases, with 19 bases left in between. The CDR3 has 15 amino acids. Per the germline V gene, CDR1 is MRHNA and CDR2 is SNTAGT. The CDR3 here is CASSNLHQGGSPLHF. In DNA form, the CDR3 reads TGTGCCAGCAGCAACCTACACCAGGGAGGATCACCCCTCCACTTT.

This clonotype is judged medium-sized. This chain joins TRBV6-1 and TRBJ2-7, with D maybe TRBD2 (5 bases). CDR1 MNHNS and CDR2 SASEGT come from the germline V gene. With 6 bases removed from V and 2 bases from J, the gap between germline ends came to 14 bases. The CDR3 spans 14 residues. CDR3: CASRDRRGPYEQYF. CDR3 DNA sequence: TGTGCCAGCAGAGATAGGCGAGGGCCCTACGAGCAGTACTTC.

This clonotype ranks as medium-sized. The rearrangement links TRBV6-6 to TRBJ2-5; D tentatively fits TRBD1 or TRBD2 (6 bases each). Germline V lookup: CDR1 MNHNY, CDR2 SVGAGI (reference sequence). This CDR3 is 14 amino acids long. V was clipped by 5 bases and J by 7 bases, with 17 bases between them. CDR3 region: CASSNPGHGGTQYF. CDR3 coding DNA: TGTGCCAGCAGTAACCCGGGACACGGGGGGACCCAGTACTTC.

Judged by abundance, this clonotype is medium-sized. The genes are TRBV12-3 or TRBV12-4 and TRBJ2-6; D gene uncertain. The CDR3 consists of 15 residues. Deletions cut 5 bases from V and 1 base from J, with 9 bases between. The CDR3 loop reads CASSGKSSGANVLTF. DNA of the CDR3: TGTGCCAGCAGTGGAAAATCTTCTGGGGCCAACGTCCTGACTTTC.

In its sample, this clonotype was seen many times. The chain couples TRBV2 to TRBJ2-2; 10 bases map to TRBD1. This CDR3 region has 15 residues. The junction had 7 bases not matched to a gene; V was cut back by 6 bases and J by 6 bases. From germline, CDR1 is SNHLY and CDR2 FYNNEI. CDR3: CASRTPGQGSGELFF. The CDR3 DNA follows: TGTGCCAGCAGAACTCCGGGACAGGGGTCCGGGGAGCTGTTTTTT.

In its sample, this clonotype is medium-sized (0.01 to 0.1%). J is TRBJ2-6 and V is TRBV6-6; a possible D gene is TRBD1 (5 bases). This CDR3 region has 17 residues. Germline CDR1 reads MNHNY; CDR2 reads SVGAGI (reference sequence). Trimming stripped 4 bases from V and 0 bases from J, with 13 bases between. Here the CDR3 DNA reads TGTGCCAGCAGTTCTAGACAGTTCCCCTCTGGGGCCAACGTCCTGACTTTC. Protein product: CASSSRQFPSGANVLTF.

By share of the sample, this clonotype is medium-sized (0.01 to 0.1%). CDR3 sequence reads: CASSISVANEKLFF. The CDR3 bases are TGTGCCAGTAGTATCTCAGTGGCTAATGAAAAACTGTTTTTT. V usage is TRBV19 and J usage is TRBJ1-4; D gene ambiguous. The CDR3 length is 14 residues. Trimming removed 3 bases from V and 3 bases from J, with 8 bases in between. CDR1 and CDR2 (germline): LNHDA, SQIVND (reference sequence).